The next 27 T cell receptor beta chains were all read from a single sample in a study of blood T cells in healthy people across ages. It was with a sample-barcoded 5' primer and a J-beta primer mix that a second PCR of about 6 to 12 cycles was run. TCRdb processed the 5' RACE reads anew with MiXCR; each CDR3 protein has one entry. The sample has about 1.1 million distinct CDR3 sequences; around two fifths are singletons. The sequencing sample was made of blood. These receptor sequences come from a man aged 18 to 35 in good health.

This clonotype was seen more than once but under ten times. The chain recombines TRBV27 with TRBJ2-5; 7 bases align to TRBD1. V lost 4 bases to trimming and J lost 0 bases; unmatched junction nucleotides: 11. The CDR3 covers 17 residues. Germline V CDR1 and CDR2: MNHEY, SMNVEV (reference sequence). The CDR3 region has the DNA TGTGCCAGCAGTTGGGAACAGGGGACCTTATACCAAGAGACCCAGTACTTC. As protein: CASSWEQGTLYQETQYF.

This chain connects TRBV29-1 to TRBJ1-4, with D perhaps matching TRBD1 (5 bases). The V gene's germline CDR1 is SQVTM and CDR2 ANQGSEA. With 5 bases removed from V and 0 bases from J, the gap between germline ends came to 10 bases. This CDR3 contains 14 residues. CDR3 loop: CSVKTVTTNEKLFF. The CDR3, as DNA: TGCAGCGTTAAGACAGTCACAACTAATGAAAAACTGTTTTTT.

The table lists this clonotype with a few counts. The CDR3: CASRSGVSNQPQHF. As DNA, the CDR3 is TGTGCCAGCAGGTCAGGGGTCAGCAATCAGCCCCAGCATTTT. The V call is TRBV12-3 or TRBV12-4, the J call TRBJ1-5, with D possibly TRBD1 on 6 matching bases. CDR3 size: 14 residues. The ends were cut back, 6 bases at V and 1 base at J, with 10 bases in the middle.

In its sample, this clonotype was seen once. This rearrangement joins TRBV11-1 to TRBJ2-7; perhaps TRBD2 as D (6 bases). The germline V gene has CDR1 SGHAT and CDR2 FQDESV (reference sequence). The CDR3 sequence is 12 residues long. V was cut by 4 bases and J by 9 bases, with 13 bases left in between. The CDR3, as DNA: TGTGCCAGCAGCTCGGGGGACCGATTGCAGTACTTC. The encoded protein is CASSSGDRLQYF.

This clonotype was observed a few times. J is TRBJ1-1 and V is TRBV27, with unresolved D. The germline V and J ends were trimmed by 6 bases and 1 base, with 15 bases remaining between them. The germline V gene encodes CDR1 MNHEY and CDR2 SMNVEV (reference sequence). This CDR3 has 15 residues. The CDR3 region has the DNA TGTGCCAGCAGCGTTACACCGACATCGAACACTGAAGCTTTCTTT. Protein: CASSVTPTSNTEAFF.

This clonotype was found a few times. This chain links TRBV20-1 with TRBJ2-1; 12 nucleotides agree with TRBD2. The trim removed 3 bases at V and 5 bases at J, leaving 5 bases unmatched. Germline V gene sequence: CDR1 DFQATT, CDR2 SNEGSKA (reference sequence). This CDR3 has 15 amino acids. The CDR3 sequence: CSASQLAGGNNEQFF. For the CDR3, the DNA is TGCAGTGCTAGCCAACTAGCGGGGGGCAACAATGAGCAGTTCTTC.

The chain couples TRBV2 to TRBJ2-3, with 9 bases aligning to TRBD2. Germline CDR1 reads SNHLY; CDR2 reads FYNNEI. J was trimmed by 0 bases and V by 1 base; bases with no gene match: 2. The CDR3 is 16 residues long. Here the CDR3 reads CASSEGLAGSTDTQYF. DNA for the CDR3: TGTGCCAGCAGTGAAGGCCTAGCGGGGAGCACAGATACGCAGTATTTT.

This clonotype was recorded only once. V usage is TRBV5-5 and J usage is TRBJ1-4; 9 nucleotides align to TRBD1. V dropped 3 bases and J dropped 1; count of bases not matched to a gene: 7. The CDR3 is 17 residues long. CDR1 SGHKS and CDR2 YYEKEE come from the germline V gene (reference sequence). CDR3 region: CASSSRGQGRTNEKLFF. CDR3 sequence (DNA): TGTGCCAGCAGCTCCCGGGGACAGGGTAGAACTAATGAAAAACTGTTTTTT.

The chain couples TRBV27 to TRBJ1-2, with D perhaps matching TRBD1 (5 bases). The CDR3 spans 15 residues. Trimming cost V 6 bases and J 0 bases, with 14 bases left between them. The germline gives CDR1 MNHEY, CDR2 SMNVEV (reference sequence). DNA of the CDR3: TGTGCCAGCAGGGGGGGGAACGGAACTAACTATGGCTACACCTTC. It translates to CASRGGNGTNYGYTF.

This clonotype has a handful of counts. The chain recombines TRBV6-2 or TRBV6-3 with TRBJ2-3; TRBD2 agrees at 12 bases. V lost 6 bases, J lost 1 base, and 11 bases stayed unmatched. From germline, CDR1 is MNHEY and CDR2 SVGEGT. The CDR3 is made up of 18 amino acids. The CDR3: CASSRRTSGDPGTDTQYF. The CDR3 DNA follows: TGTGCCAGCAGCCGGAGGACTAGCGGGGATCCTGGCACAGATACGCAGTATTTT.

This clonotype was detected a few times. CDR3: CSARDWIAGGTDTQYF. CDR3 bases: TGCAGTGCTAGAGATTGGATAGCGGGGGGCACAGATACGCAGTATTTT. V gene TRBV20-1 combines with J gene TRBJ2-3, with 9 bases aligning to TRBD2. From germline, CDR1 is DFQATT and CDR2 SNEGSKA (reference sequence). J was trimmed by 1 base and V by 0 bases; bases with no gene match: 5. CDR3 size: 16 residues.

This chain connects TRBV7-2 to TRBJ1-1; D is ambiguous. Germline CDR1 and CDR2: SGHTA and FQGNSA. The CDR3 is 16 residues long. The V end lost 1 base, the J end lost 0 bases, and 12 bases lay between the germline ends. CDR3: CASSLVLRIMNTEAFF. CDR3 in DNA: TGTGCCAGCAGCTTAGTGCTGCGAATCATGAACACTGAAGCTTTCTTT.

V usage is TRBV7-2 and J usage is TRBJ2-3; 9 bases are shared with TRBD2. Trimming at V came to 1 base and at J to 0 bases, leaving 8 bases not matched to a gene. Germline assignment: CDR1 SGHTA and CDR2 FQGNSA. The CDR3 totals 18 residues. Here the CDR3 reads CASSLVVAGVLSTDTQYF. Written as DNA, the CDR3 is TGTGCCAGCAGCTTAGTAGTAGCGGGGGTACTAAGCACAGATACGCAGTATTTT.

In this sample, this clonotype turned up a few times. This chain uses TRBV18 with TRBJ2-7; 7 bases align to TRBD1. This CDR3 has 14 amino acids. Germline V gene data show CDR1 as KGHSH and CDR2 as LQKENI. V shed 6 bases, J shed 0 bases, and the junction held 5 bases outside the gene matches. The CDR3 DNA is TGTGCCAGCTCGACAGGGTCCTTCTCCTACGAGCAGTACTTC. Translating it yields CASSTGSFSYEQYF.

Points on this clonotype: One end of the junction fails to match germline, which may point to a read error. The chain joins TRBV29-1 to TRBJ1-2, with TRBD1 matching 7 bases. The CDR3 covers 14 residues. Germline CDR1 is SQVTM and CDR2 is ANQGSEA. The CDR3 region has the DNA TGCAGCGTTGAAGTACAGGGGCGGGACTATGACTACACCTTC. Translated: CSVEVQGRDYDYTF.

The chain recombines TRBV20-1 with TRBJ2-3, with 7 bases lining up with TRBD2. V was clipped by 0 bases and J by 0 bases; unmatched bases: 9. The germline V gene encodes CDR1 DFQATT and CDR2 SNEGSKA (reference sequence). The CDR3 runs 17 residues. CDR3 loop: CSARDLASGPSTDTQYF. The CDR3 nucleotides are TGCAGTGCTAGAGATCTCGCTAGCGGCCCCAGCACAGATACGCAGTATTTT.

This clonotype was counted only a few times. V gene TRBV7-2 combines with J gene TRBJ2-3; TRBD2 aligns across 7 bases. In germline, CDR1 is SGHTA, CDR2 FQGNSA. The length of the CDR3 is 15 residues. Germline trimming cut 4 bases from V and 5 bases from J; bases unmatched to any gene: 9. The chain's CDR3 is CASSSQRGGIDTQYF. The CDR3 coding sequence is TGTGCCAGCAGCTCCCAGCGGGGTGGTATAGATACGCAGTATTTT.

This rearrangement joins TRBV12-5 to TRBJ2-1, with TRBD1 identical over 8 bases. Germline V gives CDR1 LGHNT, CDR2 FRNRAP. V dropped 0 bases and J dropped 4; count of bases not matched to a gene: 5. The CDR3 covers 16 residues. The CDR3 coding sequence is TGTGCTAGTGGTTTGGTAACAGGGGGGTCGTACAATGAGCAGTTCTTC. Translating it yields CASGLVTGGSYNEQFF.

The V and J genes are TRBV20-1 and TRBJ1-5, with D perhaps TRBD1 (5 bases). The CDR3 length is 17 residues. V was shortened by 5 bases and J by 4 bases, with 24 bases between the two germline ends. Looked up from germline, CDR1 is DFQATT and CDR2 is SNEGSKA (reference sequence). The CDR3 nucleotides read TGCAGTGCTCCCCAACCTGACACCACAGGATTAAATCAGCCCCAGCATTTT. Encoded protein: CSAPQPDTTGLNQPQHF.

This clonotype has only a few counts. The chain is built from TRBV20-1 and TRBJ2-7; D perhaps matches TRBD2 (5 bases). V was cut by 7 bases and J by 0 bases, with 16 bases left in between. CDR1 and CDR2 from the germline V gene are DFQATT and SNEGSKA (reference sequence). The CDR3 totals 14 residues. The CDR3 DNA sequence: TGCAGTGGGAACGAGGGTACTAGCTCCTACGAGCAGTACTTC. Translated: CSGNEGTSSYEQYF.

V and J are TRBV28 and TRBJ2-3; no reliable D call. This CDR3 has 14 amino acids. The germline gives CDR1 MDHEN, CDR2 SYDVKM. Trimming left V 3 bases short and J 3 bases short, with 10 bases between. The CDR3 sequence is CASSLPGTTDTQYF. The CDR3 nucleotides are TGTGCCAGCAGTTTGCCAGGAACAACAGATACGCAGTATTTT.

The chain combines TRBV4-1 with TRBJ2-4; D is unclear. V lost 0 bases and J lost 0, with 6 bases in between. The CDR3 has 15 residues. Germline CDR1 reads MGHRA; CDR2 reads YSYEKL. The CDR3 protein is CASSQEHEAKNIQYF. In DNA form, the CDR3 reads TGCGCCAGCAGCCAAGAGCATGAAGCCAAAAACATTCAGTACTTC.

The chain links TRBV6-1 to TRBJ2-7, with D possibly matching TRBD2 (5 bases). V lost 1 base and J 1 base, leaving 8 bases between the germline ends. CDR1 is MNHNS and CDR2 is SASEGT in the germline V gene. This CDR3 spans 14 amino acids. This CDR3 reads CASSEGRESYEQYF. In DNA form, the CDR3 reads TGTGCCAGCAGTGAAGGTAGGGAGTCCTACGAGCAGTACTTC.

V gene TRBV20-1 combines with J gene TRBJ2-5, with D uncertain. Germline loops: CDR1 DFQATT, CDR2 SNEGSKA (reference sequence). The CDR3 has 13 amino acids. The germline V and J ends were trimmed by 8 bases and 1 base, with 14 bases remaining between them. CDR3 region: CSSLPMGQETQYF. DNA of the CDR3: TGCAGTTCTCTACCGATGGGCCAAGAGACCCAGTACTTC.

This rearrangement joins TRBV4-1 to TRBJ2-1; TRBD1 matches 11 bases. The V segment lost 3 bases and the J segment 6 bases; nucleotides outside the gene matches: 4. CDR1 MGHRA and CDR2 YSYEKL come from the germline V gene. The CDR3 covers 15 residues. CDR3 region: CASSQDRGPFNEQFF. For the CDR3, the DNA is TGCGCCAGCAGCCAGGACAGGGGGCCGTTCAATGAGCAGTTCTTC.

With regard to this clonotype: Compared with germline, one end of the junction differs, possibly owing to a read error. The J gene is TRBJ2-2, the V gene TRBV7-8, with D perhaps being TRBD1 or TRBD2 (5 bases each). This CDR3 has 14 residues. Germline CDR1 SGHVS, CDR2 FQNEAQ. CDR3 nucleotides: TGTACCAGCAGCTCCAGGGACCCTACCGGGGAGCTGTTTTTT. Its translation: CTSSSRDPTGELFF.

This clonotype was recorded a few times. The V call is TRBV10-3, the J call TRBJ2-3; TRBD1 matches 7 bases. The junction had 13 bases not matched to a gene; V was cut back by 10 bases and J by 3 bases. Per the germline V gene, CDR1 is ENHRY and CDR2 is SYGVKD. There are 15 residues in the CDR3. CDR3 region: CASDPRDSSTDTQYF. CDR3 sequence (DNA): TGTGCCAGCGACCCTCGGGACAGTTCTACAGATACGCAGTATTTT.